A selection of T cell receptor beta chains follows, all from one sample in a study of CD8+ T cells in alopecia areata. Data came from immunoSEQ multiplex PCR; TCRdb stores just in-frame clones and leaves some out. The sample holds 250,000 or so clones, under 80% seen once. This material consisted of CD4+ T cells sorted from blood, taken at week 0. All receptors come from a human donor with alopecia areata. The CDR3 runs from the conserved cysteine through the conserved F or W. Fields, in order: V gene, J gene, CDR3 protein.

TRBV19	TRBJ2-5	CASSLVGGETQYF
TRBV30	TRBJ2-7	CAWSALTASYEQYF
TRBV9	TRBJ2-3	CASSPEVAGRTDTQYF
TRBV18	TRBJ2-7	CASSPLSPYEQYF
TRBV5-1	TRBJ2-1	CASSLEVGSSYNEQFF
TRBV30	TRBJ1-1	CAWMTHGYTEAFF
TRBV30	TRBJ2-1	CAWSGTGWVNEQFF
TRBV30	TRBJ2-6	CAWSRKGSGANVLTF
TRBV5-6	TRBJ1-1	CASSLQGGGTEAFF
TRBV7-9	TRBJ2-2	CASLGLAGRNTGELFF
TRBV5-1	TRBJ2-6	CASSSEGRGANVLTF
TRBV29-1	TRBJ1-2	CSASGGIRNYGYTF
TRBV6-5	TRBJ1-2	CASSRTGSNYGYTF
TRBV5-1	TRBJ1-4	CASSLGNSGQGEKLFF
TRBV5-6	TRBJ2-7	CASSLSLNHLPYEQYF
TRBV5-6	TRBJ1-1	CASSLLYTEAFF
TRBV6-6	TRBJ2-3	CASSSPPDTQYF
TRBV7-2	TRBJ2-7	CASSLRQGSYEQYF
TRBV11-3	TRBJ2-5	CASSPRGGAPYF
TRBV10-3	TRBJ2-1	CAVRTGGKNEQFF
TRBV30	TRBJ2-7	CAWTLGVEQYF
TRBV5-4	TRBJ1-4	CASSITGGRDEKLFF
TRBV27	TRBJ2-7	CASSLRGTYEQYF
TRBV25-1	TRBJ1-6	CASSESEYNSPLHF
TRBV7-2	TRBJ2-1	CASSPRTGSYNEQFF
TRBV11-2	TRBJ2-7	CASSLNDWNEQYF
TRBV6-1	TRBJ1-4	CASSDVSPPSTGLFF
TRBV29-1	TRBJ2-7	CSATFISTYEQYF
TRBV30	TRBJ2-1	CACLLGTFEQFF
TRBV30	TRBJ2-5	CAWSRANQETQYF
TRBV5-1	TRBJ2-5	CASRTASLQETQYF
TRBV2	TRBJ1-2	CASSEEGAGGYTF
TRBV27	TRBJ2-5	CASSEGRGGGFSETQYF
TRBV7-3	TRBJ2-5	CASSLRGSETQYF
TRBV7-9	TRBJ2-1	CASSLVPRGQGSNEQFF
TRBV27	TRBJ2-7	CASSLTIGTGNGEQYF
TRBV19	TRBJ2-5	CASSTGQVQETQYF
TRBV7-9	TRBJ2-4	CASSKILAKNIQYF
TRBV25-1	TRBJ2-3	CASSDRTDTQYF
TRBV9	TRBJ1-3	CASSVGQGPGNTIYF
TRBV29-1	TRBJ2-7	CSVLGSTLGEQYF
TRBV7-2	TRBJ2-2	CASSSRQRYTGELFF